Presented here are 7 T cell receptor beta chains from one specimen sequenced in a study of T cell responses to AZD1222 COVID-19 vaccine. Using immunoSEQ multiplex PCR, the repertoire was profiled, and TCRdb retains in-frame clones only, with some absent. The sample has about 90,000 clones, more than 75% seen once. Source: peripheral blood, taken on day 0 of MenACWY control vaccination. The receptor source for this set is an adult in good health.

This chain joins TRBV2 and TRBJ1-4; D is unclear. Trimming cost V 7 bases and J 3 bases, with 9 bases left between them. Looked up from germline, CDR1 is SNHLY and CDR2 is FYNNEI. The length of the CDR3 is 13 residues. The CDR3 DNA reads as TGTGCCAGCATAGGGTCAGCTAATGAAAAACTGTTTTTT. Translation gives CASIGSANEKLFF.

CDR3 DNA sequence: TGCAGCGTTGAACTCAGTCAGGGGGGCTACGAGCAGTACTTC. This encodes CSVELSQGGYEQYF. The V call is TRBV29-1, the J call TRBJ2-7; the D gene is possibly TRBD1 (7 bases). Germline loops: CDR1 SQVTM, CDR2 ANQGSEA. CDR3 length: 14 residues. The ends were cut back, 2 bases at V and 3 bases at J, with 14 bases in the middle.

This rearrangement joins TRBV15 to TRBJ2-2; D gene uncertain. Looked up from germline, CDR1 is LNHNV and CDR2 is YYDKDF (reference sequence). V lost 0 bases, J lost 7 bases, and 15 bases lay in between. This CDR3 has 16 residues. The CDR3 region has the DNA TGTGCCACCAGCAGAGATTGGCACCAAGCGATCGGGGAGCTGTTTTTT. It translates to CATSRDWHQAIGELFF.

The gene calls are TRBV7-2 and TRBJ2-3, with TRBD2 matching over 10 bases. Per the germline V gene, CDR1 is SGHTA and CDR2 is FQGNSA. V gave up 4 bases and J gave up 0 bases; unmatched junction bases: 1. The CDR3 covers 15 residues. The CDR3 DNA sequence: TGTGCCAGCAGCTATAGCGGGGGGAGCACAGATACGCAGTATTTT. It specifies CASSYSGGSTDTQYF.

The gene calls are TRBV6-5 and TRBJ2-1; possibly TRBD2 for D (5 bases). Trimming pared 0 bases from V and 8 bases from J, leaving 11 bases between. The CDR3 contains 14 residues. Per germline, CDR1 MNHEY and CDR2 SVGAGI. The CDR3 loop is CASSYSALAHEQFF. The CDR3 region has the DNA TGTGCCAGCAGTTACTCGGCCCTAGCCCATGAGCAGTTCTTC.

The chain couples TRBV5-1 to TRBJ2-3, with 9 nucleotides matching TRBD1. Germline trimming cut 5 bases from V and 4 bases from J; bases unmatched to any gene: 11. This CDR3 comprises 16 residues. Germline V gene lookup returns CDR1 SGHRS and CDR2 YFSETQ. The CDR3 loop reads CASSPPGQGPADTQYF. DNA for the CDR3: TGCGCCAGCAGTCCCCCGGGACAGGGCCCCGCAGATACGCAGTATTTT. Combining the CDR3 with reference TRBV5-1 and TRBJ2-3 gives the whole variable domain KAGVTQTPRYLIKTRGQQVTLSCSPISGHRSVSWYQQTPGQGLQFLFEYFSETQRNKGNFPGRFSGRQFSNSRSEMNVSTLELGDSALYLCASSPPGQGPADTQYFGPGTRLTVL.

V is TRBV25-1 and J is TRBJ1-2; no firm D call. The germline V gene encodes CDR1 MGHDK and CDR2 SYGVNS. The CDR3 totals 11 residues. V was cut by 2 bases and J by 7 bases, with 5 bases left in between. CDR3 nucleotides: TGTGCCAGCAGTGAAAAGGGTGGCTACACCTTC. It codes for CASSEKGGYTF.